This T cell receptor (beta chain) is from a study of PD-L1 blockade in urothelial cancer. Study overall: Atezolizumab therapy began for patients in the mid-2010s, dosed at 1,200 mg intravenously every 3 weeks.

V lost 8 bases, J lost 4 bases, and 12 bases stayed unmatched. CDR3 size: 15 residues. The germline CDR1 and CDR2 sequences are SEHNR and FQNEAQ (reference sequence). Time point indicated: pretreatment peripheral blood. This table comes from immunoSEQ multiplex PCR, and its TCRdb copy is limited to in-frame clones, with some not included. The data show 95,000 or so clones, more than 75% seen once. This chain joins TRBV7-9 and TRBJ2-7; TRBD2 agrees at 9 bases. The source was PBMCs, collected around atezolizumab (anti-PD-L1) treatment. The receptor comes from a man between 60 and 75 years old with urothelial cancer. CDR3 protein: CASVLAGASEYEQYF. The CDR3 coding sequence is TGTGCCAGCGTATTAGCGGGGGCGTCTGAGTACGAGCAGTACTTC.